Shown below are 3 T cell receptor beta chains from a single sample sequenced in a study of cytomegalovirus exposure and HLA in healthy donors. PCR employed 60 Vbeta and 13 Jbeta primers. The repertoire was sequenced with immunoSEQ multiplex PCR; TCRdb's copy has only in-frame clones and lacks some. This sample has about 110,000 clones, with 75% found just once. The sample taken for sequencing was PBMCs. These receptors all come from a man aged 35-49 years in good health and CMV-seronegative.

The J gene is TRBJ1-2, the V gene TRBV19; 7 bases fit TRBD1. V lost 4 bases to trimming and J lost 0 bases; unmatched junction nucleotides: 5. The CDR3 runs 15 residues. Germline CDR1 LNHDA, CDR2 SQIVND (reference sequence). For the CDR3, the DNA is TGTGCCAGTAGTAGACAGGGCCTATCTAACTATGGCTACACCTTC. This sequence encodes CASSRQGLSNYGYTF. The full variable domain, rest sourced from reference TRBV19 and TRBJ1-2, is DGGITQSPKYLFRKEGQNVTLSCEQNLNHDAMYWYRQDPGQGLRLIYYSQIVNDFQKGDIAEGYSVSREKKESFPLTVTSAQKNPTAFYLCASSRQGLSNYGYTFGSGTRLTVV.

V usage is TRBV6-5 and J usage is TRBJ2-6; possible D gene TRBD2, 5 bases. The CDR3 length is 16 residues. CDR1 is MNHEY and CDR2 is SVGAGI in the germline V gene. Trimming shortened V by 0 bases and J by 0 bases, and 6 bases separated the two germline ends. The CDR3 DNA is TGTGCCAGCAGTTACTCAGAGGGCTCTGGGGCCAACGTCCTGACTTTC. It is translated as CASSYSEGSGANVLTF.

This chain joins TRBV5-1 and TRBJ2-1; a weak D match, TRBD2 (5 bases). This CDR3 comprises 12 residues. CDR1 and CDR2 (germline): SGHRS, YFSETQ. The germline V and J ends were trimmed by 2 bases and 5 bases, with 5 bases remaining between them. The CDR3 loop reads CASSFSDNEQFF. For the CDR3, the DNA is TGCGCCAGCAGCTTTAGCGACAATGAGCAGTTCTTC.